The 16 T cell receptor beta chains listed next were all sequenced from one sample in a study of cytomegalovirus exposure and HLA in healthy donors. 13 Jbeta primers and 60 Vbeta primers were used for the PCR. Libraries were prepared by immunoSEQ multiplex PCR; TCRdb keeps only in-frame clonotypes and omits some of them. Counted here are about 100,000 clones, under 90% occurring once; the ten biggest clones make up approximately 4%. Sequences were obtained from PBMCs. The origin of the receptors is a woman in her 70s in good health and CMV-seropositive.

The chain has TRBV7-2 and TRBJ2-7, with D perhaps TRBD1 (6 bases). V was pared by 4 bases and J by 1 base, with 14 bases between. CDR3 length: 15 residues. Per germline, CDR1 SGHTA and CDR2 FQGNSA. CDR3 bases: TGTGCCAGCAGCTCGGACTCGACAGGATCCTACGAGCAGTACTTC. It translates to CASSSDSTGSYEQYF.

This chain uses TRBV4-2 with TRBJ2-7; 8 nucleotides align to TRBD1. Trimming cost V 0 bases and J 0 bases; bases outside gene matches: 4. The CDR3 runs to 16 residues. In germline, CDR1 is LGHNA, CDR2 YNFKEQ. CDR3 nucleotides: TGTGCCAGCAGCCAAGAGGACAGGGCCAGCTCCTACGAGCAGTACTTC. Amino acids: CASSQEDRASSYEQYF.

The CDR3 DNA is TGCGCCAGCAGCCGCTCAATCGGGGGCGAGCAGTACTTC. It encodes CASSRSIGGEQYF. V and J are TRBV4-3 and TRBJ2-7, with D perhaps TRBD2 (6 bases). This CDR3 has 13 residues. Germline V gene sequence: CDR1 LGHNA, CDR2 YSLEER. The V end lost 4 bases, the J end lost 6 bases, and 13 bases lay between the germline ends.

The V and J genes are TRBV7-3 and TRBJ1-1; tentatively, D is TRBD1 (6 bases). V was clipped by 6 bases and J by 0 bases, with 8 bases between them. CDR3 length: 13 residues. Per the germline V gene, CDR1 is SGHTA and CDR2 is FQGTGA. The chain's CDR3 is CASSWTVNTEAFF. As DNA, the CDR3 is TGTGCCAGCAGTTGGACAGTGAACACTGAAGCTTTCTTT.

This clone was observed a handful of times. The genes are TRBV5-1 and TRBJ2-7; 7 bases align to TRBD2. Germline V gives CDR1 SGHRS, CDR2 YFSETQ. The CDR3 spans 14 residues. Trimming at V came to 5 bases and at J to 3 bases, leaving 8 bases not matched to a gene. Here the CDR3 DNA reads TGCGCCAGCAGTTGGGAGGGGCCGAACTACGAGCAGTACTTC. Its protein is CASSWEGPNYEQYF.

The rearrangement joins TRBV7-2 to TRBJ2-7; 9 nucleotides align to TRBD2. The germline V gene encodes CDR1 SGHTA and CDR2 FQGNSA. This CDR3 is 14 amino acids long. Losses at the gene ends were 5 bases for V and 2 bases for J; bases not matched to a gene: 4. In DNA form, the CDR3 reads TGTGCCAGCAGCCCCGTAGCGGGGGCCTACGAGCAGTACTTC. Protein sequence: CASSPVAGAYEQYF.

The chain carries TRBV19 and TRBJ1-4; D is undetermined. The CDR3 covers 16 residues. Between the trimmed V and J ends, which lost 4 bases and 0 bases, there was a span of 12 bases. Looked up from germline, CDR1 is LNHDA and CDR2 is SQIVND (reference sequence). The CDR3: CASSKGSPSTNEKLFF. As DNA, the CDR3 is TGTGCCAGTAGTAAAGGGAGTCCTTCAACTAATGAAAAACTGTTTTTT.

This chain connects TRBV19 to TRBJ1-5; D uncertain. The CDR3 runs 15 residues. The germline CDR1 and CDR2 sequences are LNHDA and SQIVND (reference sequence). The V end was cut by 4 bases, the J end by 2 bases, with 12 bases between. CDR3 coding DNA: TGTGCCAGTAGTACCCCCGGAGGAGGCAATCAGCCCCAGCATTTT. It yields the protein CASSTPGGGNQPQHF.

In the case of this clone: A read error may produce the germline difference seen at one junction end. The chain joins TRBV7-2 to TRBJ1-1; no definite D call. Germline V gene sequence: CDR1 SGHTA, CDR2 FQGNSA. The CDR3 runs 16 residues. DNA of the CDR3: TGTGCCAGCAGCTTAGTAGGAGGACCGATGAACACTGAAGCTTCCTTT. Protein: CASSLVGGPMNTEASF.

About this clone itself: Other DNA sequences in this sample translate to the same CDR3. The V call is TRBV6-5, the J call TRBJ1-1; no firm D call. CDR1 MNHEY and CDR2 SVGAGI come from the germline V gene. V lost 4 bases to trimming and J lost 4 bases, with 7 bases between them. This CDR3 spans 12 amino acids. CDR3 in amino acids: CASSFRGTEAFF. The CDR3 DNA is TGTGCCAGCAGTTTCAGAGGCACTGAAGCTTTCTTT.

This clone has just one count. This CDR3 reads CASTRGLAGDEQYF. The CDR3, as DNA: TGTGCCAGCACCAGGGGACTAGCGGGAGACGAGCAGTACTTC. This sequence joins TRBV21-1 and TRBJ2-7; the table calls TRBD2, which could not be checked here. TRBV21-1 is a known pseudogene. The CDR3 is 14 residues long.

CDR3 in amino acids: CASSRGNELSGNTIYF. The CDR3 DNA reads TGTGCCAGCTCACGAGGGAACGAGCTATCTGGAAACACCATATATTTT. V gene TRBV18 combines with J gene TRBJ1-3, with D uncertain. The CDR3 sequence is 16 residues long. Trimming removed 4 bases at V and 1 base at J, with 14 bases between. CDR1 and CDR2 from the germline V gene are KGHSH and LQKENI.

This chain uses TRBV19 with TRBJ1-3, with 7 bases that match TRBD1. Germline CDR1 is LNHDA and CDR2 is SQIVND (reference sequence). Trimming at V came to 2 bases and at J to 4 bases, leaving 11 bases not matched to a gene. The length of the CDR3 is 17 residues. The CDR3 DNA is TGTGCCAGTAGTATAAAGAGCAAGGGGGCGAAAGGAAACACCATATATTTT. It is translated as CASSIKSKGAKGNTIYF. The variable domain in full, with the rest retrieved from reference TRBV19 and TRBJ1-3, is DGGITQSPKYLFRKEGQNVTLSCEQNLNHDAMYWYRQDPGQGLRLIYYSQIVNDFQKGDIAEGYSVSREKKESFPLTVTSAQKNPTAFYLCASSIKSKGAKGNTIYFGEGSWLTVV.

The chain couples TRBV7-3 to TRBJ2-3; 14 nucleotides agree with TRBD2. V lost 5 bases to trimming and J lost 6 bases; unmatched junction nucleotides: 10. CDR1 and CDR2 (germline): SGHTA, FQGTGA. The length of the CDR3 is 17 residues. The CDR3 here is CASSVSPGLAGDDTQYF. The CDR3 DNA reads TGTGCCAGCAGCGTCAGCCCGGGACTAGCGGGAGATGATACGCAGTATTTT.

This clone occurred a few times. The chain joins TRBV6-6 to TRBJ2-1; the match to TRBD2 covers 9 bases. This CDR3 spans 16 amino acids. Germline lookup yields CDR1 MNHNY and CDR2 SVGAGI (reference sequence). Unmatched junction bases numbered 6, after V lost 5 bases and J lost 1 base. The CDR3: CASSNPSGTSYNEQFF. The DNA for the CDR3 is TGTGCCAGCAGTAACCCTAGCGGGACTTCCTACAATGAGCAGTTCTTC.

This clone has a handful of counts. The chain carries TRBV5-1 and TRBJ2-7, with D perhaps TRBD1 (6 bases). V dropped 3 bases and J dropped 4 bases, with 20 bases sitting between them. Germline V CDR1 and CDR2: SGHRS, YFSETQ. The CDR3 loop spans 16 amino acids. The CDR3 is CASSSTGRGLQYEQYF. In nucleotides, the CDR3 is TGCGCCAGCAGCTCTACAGGGAGAGGATTACAATACGAGCAGTACTTC.